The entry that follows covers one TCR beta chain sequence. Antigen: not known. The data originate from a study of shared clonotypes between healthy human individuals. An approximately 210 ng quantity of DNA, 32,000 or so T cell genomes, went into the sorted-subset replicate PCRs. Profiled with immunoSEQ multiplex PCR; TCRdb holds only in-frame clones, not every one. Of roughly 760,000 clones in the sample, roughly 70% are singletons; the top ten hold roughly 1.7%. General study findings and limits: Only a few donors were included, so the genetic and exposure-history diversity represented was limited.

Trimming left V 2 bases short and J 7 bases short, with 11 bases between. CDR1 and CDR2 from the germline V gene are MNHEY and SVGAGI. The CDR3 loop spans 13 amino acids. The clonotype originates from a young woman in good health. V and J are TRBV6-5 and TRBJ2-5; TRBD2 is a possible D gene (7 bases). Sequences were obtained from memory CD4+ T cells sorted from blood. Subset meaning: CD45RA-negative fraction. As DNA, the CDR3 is TGTGCCAGCAGTTACGGGGGGGCGGGGACCCAGTACTTC. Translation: CASSYGGAGTQYF.